This record looks at one TCR beta chain sequence and its context. The data belong to a study of blood T cell repertoires in COVID-19. For the study at large: COVID-19 samples, acute and convalescent, were from the United States, Italy and Spain.

Original processing notes: Counts of nucleated cells, estimated from reference gene primer amplification, were obtained. TCRdb's copy holds only in-frame clones and misses some; the assay was immunoSEQ multiplex PCR. V and J calls and clone size are copied from that table; D and trimming were computed from the DNA. This table has about 94,000 clones, about 90% appearing once. This receptor was taken from a human donor with acute or convalescent COVID-19. The donor label of this sample is uncertain. Input material: peripheral blood.

CDR3 DNA sequence: TGTGCCAGCCGACTAGCGGGGGAAGAGACCCAGTACTTC. Protein: CASRLAGEETQYF. The chain links TRBV5-5 to TRBJ2-5; 12 nucleotides agree with TRBD2. Germline V gene data show CDR1 as SGHKS and CDR2 as YYEKEE (reference sequence). This CDR3 spans 13 amino acids. V shed 7 bases and J 3 bases; nucleotides not matched to a gene: 1.